This T cell receptor (beta chain) was recorded in a study of cytomegalovirus exposure and HLA in healthy donors. About the study: A data release that came early held tens of millions of unique TCRs from HLA-typed donors. Study-level results: While the bulk of TCR sequences proved rare, some public TCRs turned up in many donors.

As regards this clone: Its antigen is currently unknown.

Primers for the PCR totalled 60 Vbeta and 13 Jbeta. Method: immunoSEQ multiplex PCR; TCRdb's copy keeps in-frame clones and lacks some. The sample yields roughly 88,000 clones, 76% seen once. The CDR3 covers 15 residues. Germline CDR1 and CDR2: SGHAT and FQDESV (reference sequence). Trimming took 4 bases from V and 6 from J; bases not matched to a gene: 6. This chain connects TRBV11-1 to TRBJ2-2, with 9 bases aligning to TRBD1. The material sequenced was PBMCs. The receptor was derived from a young man in good health and CMV-seropositive. CDR3 sequence reads: CASSSGTGSPGELFF. CDR3 sequence (DNA): TGTGCCAGCAGCTCCGGGACAGGGAGTCCCGGGGAGCTGTTTTTT. The full variable domain, completed using reference TRBV11-1 and TRBJ2-2, is EAEVAQSPRYKITEKSQAVAFWCDPISGHATLYWYRQILGQGPELLVQFQDESVVDDSQLPKDRFSAERLKGVDSTLKIQPAELGDSAMYLCASSSGTGSPGELFFGEGSRLTVL.